This entry describes one T cell receptor (beta chain). The assay was immunoSEQ multiplex PCR, and TCRdb's table has in-frame clones only and misses some. The data contain tens of thousands of clones, just over 85% of them seen just once; the ten biggest clones take up around 0.77%. The germline V and J ends were trimmed by 4 bases and 0 bases, with 9 bases remaining between them. CDR3 size: 14 residues. Germline CDR1 is SGHNT and CDR2 is YENEEA. This sample is drawn from a study of T cell changes during pregnancy in multiple sclerosis. The V and J genes are TRBV11-3 and TRBJ2-5, with no clear D. Sequencing was performed on CD4+ T cells from peripheral blood mononuclear cells, taken in the first trimester of pregnancy. The sequence derives from a female donor in good health, enrolled as a control in a pregnancy study. CDR3: CASSSGQDQETQYF. The CDR3 nucleotides are TGTGCCAGCAGCTCTGGGCAGGACCAAGAGACCCAGTACTTC.